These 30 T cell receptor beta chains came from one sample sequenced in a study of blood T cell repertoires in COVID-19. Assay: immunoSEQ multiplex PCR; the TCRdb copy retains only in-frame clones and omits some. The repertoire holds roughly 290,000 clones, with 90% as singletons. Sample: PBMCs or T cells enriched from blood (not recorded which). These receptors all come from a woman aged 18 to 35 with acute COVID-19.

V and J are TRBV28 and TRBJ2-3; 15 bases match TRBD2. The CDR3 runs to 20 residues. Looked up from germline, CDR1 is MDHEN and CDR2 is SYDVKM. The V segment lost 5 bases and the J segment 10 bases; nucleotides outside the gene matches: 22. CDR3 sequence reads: CASSPNPGTSGRWSPFAQYF. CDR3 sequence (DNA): TGTGCCAGCAGTCCGAACCCCGGGACTAGCGGGAGGTGGTCTCCGTTTGCGCAGTATTTT.

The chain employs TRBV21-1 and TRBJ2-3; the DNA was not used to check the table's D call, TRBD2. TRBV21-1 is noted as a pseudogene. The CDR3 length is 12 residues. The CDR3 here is CASSSEPDTQYF. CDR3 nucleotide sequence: TGTGCCAGCAGCTCCGAGCCAGATACGCAGTATTTT.

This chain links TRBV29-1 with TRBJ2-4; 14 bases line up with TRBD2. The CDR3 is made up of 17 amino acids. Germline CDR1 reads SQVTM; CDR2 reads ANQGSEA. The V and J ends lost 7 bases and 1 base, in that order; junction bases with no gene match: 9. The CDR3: CSAKGLAGDRAKNIQYF. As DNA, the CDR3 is TGCAGCGCTAAGGGACTAGCGGGAGATAGGGCCAAAAACATTCAGTACTTC.

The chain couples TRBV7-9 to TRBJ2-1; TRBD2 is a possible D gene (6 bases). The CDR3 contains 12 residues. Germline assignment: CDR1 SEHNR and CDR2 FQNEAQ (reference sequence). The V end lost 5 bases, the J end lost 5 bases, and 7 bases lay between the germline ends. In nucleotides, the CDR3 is TGTGCCAGCAGCCGGACTAACAATGAGCAGTTCTTC. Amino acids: CASSRTNNEQFF.

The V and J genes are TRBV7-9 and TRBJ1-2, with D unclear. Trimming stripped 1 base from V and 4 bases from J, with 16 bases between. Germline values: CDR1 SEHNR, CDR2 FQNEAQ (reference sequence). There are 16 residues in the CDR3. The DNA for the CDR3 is TGTGCCAGCAGCTTAGAGACGGGTTCCCCCATCTATGGCTACACCTTC. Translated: CASSLETGSPIYGYTF.

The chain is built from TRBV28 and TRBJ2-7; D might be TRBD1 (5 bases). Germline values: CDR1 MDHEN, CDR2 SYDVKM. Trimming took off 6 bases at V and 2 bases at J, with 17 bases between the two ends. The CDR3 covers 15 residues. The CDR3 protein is CASRSSGPGTYEQYF. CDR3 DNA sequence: TGTGCCAGCAGATCATCGGGTCCAGGGACCTACGAGCAGTACTTC.

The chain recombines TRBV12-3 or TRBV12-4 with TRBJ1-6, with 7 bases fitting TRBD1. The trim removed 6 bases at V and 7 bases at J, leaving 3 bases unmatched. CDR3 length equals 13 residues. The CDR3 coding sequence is TGTGCCAGCAGGAGGGACAGCAATTCACCCCTCCACTTT. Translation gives CASRRDSNSPLHF.

Here the CDR3 reads CASSPLSSSYNEQFF. CDR3 sequence (DNA): TGTGCCAGCAGTCCCCTTTCTAGCTCCTACAATGAGCAGTTCTTC. This chain links TRBV6-5 with TRBJ2-1; D uncertain. The CDR3 contains 15 residues. CDR1 and CDR2 from the germline V gene are MNHEY and SVGAGI. The ends were cut back, 5 bases at V and 0 bases at J, with 11 bases in the middle.

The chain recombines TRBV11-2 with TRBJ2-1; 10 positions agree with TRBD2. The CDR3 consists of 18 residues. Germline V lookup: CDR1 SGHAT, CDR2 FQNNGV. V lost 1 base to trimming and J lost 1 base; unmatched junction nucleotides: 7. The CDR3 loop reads CASSLGVSGRISYNEQFF. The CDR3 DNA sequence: TGTGCCAGCAGCTTAGGTGTTAGCGGGAGGATTTCCTACAATGAGCAGTTCTTC.

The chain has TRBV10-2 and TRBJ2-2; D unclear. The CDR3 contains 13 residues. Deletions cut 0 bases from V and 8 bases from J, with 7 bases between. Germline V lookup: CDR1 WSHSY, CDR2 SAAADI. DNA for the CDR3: TGCGCCAGCAGTGAGTCGTACGGTGGGGAGCTGTTTTTT. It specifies CASSESYGGELFF.

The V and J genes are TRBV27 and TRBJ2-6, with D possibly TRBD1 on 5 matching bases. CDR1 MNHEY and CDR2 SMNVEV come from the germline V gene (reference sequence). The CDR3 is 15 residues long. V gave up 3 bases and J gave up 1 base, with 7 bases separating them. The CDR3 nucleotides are TGTGCCAGCAGTTTCGGACAATCTGGGGCCAACGTCCTGACTTTC. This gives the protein CASSFGQSGANVLTF.

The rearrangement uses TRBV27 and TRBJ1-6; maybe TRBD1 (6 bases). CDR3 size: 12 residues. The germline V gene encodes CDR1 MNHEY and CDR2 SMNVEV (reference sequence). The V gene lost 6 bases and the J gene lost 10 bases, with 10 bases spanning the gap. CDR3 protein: CASRRGNSPLHF. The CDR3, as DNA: TGTGCCAGCAGGAGGGGGAACTCACCCCTCCACTTT.

CDR3 nucleotide sequence: TGTGCCAGCAGCTATCCGACAGGCCCCATCTATGGCTACACCTTC. Translating it yields CASSYPTGPIYGYTF. V usage is TRBV21-1 and J usage is TRBJ1-2; the table's D call TRBD1 went unverified against the DNA. TRBV21-1 is a recognized pseudogene. The CDR3 loop spans 15 amino acids.

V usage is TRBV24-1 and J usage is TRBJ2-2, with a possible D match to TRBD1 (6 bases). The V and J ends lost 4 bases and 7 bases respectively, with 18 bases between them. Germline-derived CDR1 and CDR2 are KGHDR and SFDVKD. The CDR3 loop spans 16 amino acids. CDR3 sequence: CATSEPTGTLFGELFF. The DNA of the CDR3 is TGTGCCACCAGTGAACCGACAGGTACCCTATTCGGGGAGCTGTTTTTT.

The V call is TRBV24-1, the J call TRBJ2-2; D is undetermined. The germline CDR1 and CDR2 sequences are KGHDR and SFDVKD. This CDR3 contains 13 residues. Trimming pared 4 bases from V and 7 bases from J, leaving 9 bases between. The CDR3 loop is CATSDPGGGELFF. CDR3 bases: TGTGCCACCAGTGACCCGGGTGGCGGGGAGCTGTTTTTT.

CDR3 sequence: CASKVAGTSYNEQFF. CDR3 nucleotide sequence: TGCGCCAGCAAGGTAGCGGGAACCTCCTACAATGAGCAGTTCTTC. The rearrangement joins TRBV5-1 to TRBJ2-1; 8 nucleotides agree with TRBD2. The germline gives CDR1 SGHRS, CDR2 YFSETQ. The CDR3 loop spans 15 amino acids. V was clipped by 6 bases and J by 0 bases; unmatched bases: 5.

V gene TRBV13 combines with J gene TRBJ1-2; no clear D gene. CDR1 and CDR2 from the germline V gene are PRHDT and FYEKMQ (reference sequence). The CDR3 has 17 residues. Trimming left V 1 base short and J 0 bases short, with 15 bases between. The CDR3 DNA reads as TGTGCCAGCAGCTTAGCTGGCAGGCCGATCTCTAACTATGGCTACACCTTC. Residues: CASSLAGRPISNYGYTF.

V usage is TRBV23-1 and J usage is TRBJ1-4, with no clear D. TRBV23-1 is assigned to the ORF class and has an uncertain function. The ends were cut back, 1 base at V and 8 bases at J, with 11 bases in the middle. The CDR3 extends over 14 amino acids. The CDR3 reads CASSQWGEGEKLFF. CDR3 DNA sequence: TGCGCCAGCAGTCAATGGGGAGAAGGGGAAAAACTGTTTTTT.

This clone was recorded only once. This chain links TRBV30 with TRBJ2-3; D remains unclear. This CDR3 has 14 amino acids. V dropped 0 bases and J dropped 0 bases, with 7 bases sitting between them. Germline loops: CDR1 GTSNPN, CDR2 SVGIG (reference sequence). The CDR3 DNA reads TGTGCCTGGAGTGTACTGATAAGCACAGATACGCAGTATTTT. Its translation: CAWSVLISTDTQYF.

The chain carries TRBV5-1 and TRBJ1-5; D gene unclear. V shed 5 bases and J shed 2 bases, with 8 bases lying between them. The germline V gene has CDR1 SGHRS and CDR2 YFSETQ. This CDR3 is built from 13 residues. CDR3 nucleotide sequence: TGCGCCAGCAGTCCTGAGGGCAATCAGCCCCAGCATTTT. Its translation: CASSPEGNQPQHF.

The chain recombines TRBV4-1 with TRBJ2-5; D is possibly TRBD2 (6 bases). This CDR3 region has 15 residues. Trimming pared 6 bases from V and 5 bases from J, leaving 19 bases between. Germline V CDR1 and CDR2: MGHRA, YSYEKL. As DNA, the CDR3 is TGCGCCAGCAGTGTAAACGCTGGGGGGAGGGAGACCCAGTACTTC. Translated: CASSVNAGGRETQYF.

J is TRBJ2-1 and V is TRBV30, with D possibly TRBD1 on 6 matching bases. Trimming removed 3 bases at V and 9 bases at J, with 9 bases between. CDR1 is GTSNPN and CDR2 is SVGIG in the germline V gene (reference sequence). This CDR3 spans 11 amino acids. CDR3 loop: CAWRTGIEQFF. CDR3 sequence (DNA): TGTGCCTGGAGAACAGGGATTGAGCAGTTCTTC.

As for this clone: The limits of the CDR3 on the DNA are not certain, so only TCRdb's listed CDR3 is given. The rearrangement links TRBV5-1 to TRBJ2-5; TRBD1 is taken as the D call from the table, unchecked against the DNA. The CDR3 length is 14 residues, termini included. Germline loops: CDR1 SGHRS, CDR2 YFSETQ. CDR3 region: CASSLVGQGTPKYF.

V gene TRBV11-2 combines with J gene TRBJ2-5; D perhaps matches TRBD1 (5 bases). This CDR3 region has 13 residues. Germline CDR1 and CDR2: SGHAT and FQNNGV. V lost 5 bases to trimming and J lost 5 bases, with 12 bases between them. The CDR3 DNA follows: TGTGCCAGCAGCGTTACAGGTGGGGAGACCCAGTACTTC. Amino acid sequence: CASSVTGGETQYF.

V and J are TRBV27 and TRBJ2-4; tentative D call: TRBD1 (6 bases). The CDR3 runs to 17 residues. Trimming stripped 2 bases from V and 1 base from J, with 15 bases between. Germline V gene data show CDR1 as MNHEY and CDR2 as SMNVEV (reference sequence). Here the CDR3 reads CASSLLGRGMAKNIQYF. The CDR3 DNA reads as TGTGCCAGCAGTTTACTGGGCAGGGGAATGGCCAAAAACATTCAGTACTTC.

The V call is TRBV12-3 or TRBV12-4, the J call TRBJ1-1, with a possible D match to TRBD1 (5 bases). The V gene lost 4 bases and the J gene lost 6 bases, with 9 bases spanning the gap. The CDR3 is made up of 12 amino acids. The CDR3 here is CASSSGGAEAFF. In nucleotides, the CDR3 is TGTGCCAGCAGTTCTGGGGGGGCTGAAGCTTTCTTT.

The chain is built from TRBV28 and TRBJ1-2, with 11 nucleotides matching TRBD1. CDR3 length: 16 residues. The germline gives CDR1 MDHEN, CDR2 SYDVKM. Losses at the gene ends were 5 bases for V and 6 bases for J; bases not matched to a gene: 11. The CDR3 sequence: CASSLPPGQGVDGYTF. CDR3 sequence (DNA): TGTGCCAGCAGTCTGCCGCCGGGACAGGGGGTGGATGGCTACACCTTC.

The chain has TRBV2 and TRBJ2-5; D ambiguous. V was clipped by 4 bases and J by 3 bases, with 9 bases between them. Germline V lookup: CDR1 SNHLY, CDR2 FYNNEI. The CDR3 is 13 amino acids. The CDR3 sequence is CASSVESEETQYF. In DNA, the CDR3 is TGTGCCAGCAGTGTCGAGTCGGAAGAGACCCAGTACTTC.

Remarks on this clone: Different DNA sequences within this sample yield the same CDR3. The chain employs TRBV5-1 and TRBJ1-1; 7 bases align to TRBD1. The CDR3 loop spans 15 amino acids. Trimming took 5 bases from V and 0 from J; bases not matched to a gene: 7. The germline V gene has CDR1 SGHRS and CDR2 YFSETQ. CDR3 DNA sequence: TGCGCCAGCAGTTCTCAACAGGGGATGAACACTGAAGCTTTCTTT. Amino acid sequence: CASSSQQGMNTEAFF.

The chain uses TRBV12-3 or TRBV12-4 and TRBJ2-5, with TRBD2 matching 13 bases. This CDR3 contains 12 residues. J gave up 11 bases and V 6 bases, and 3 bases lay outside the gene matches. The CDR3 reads CASRLGLAGQYF. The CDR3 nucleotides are TGTGCCAGCAGATTGGGACTAGCGGGACAGTACTTC.